This T cell receptor (beta chain) was sequenced in a study of T-cell memory formation after mild COVID-19. Overall study context: The study found TCR clusters largely donor specific. Study conclusions and caveats: Within pre-infection memory, some responding clones were found, suggesting cross-reactive memory joined.

TCRdb used MiXCR to reprocess the 5' RACE reads, holding one entry per CDR3 protein. The sample includes around 310,000 distinct CDR3 sequences, more than 15% of them seen just once. The ends were cut back, 2 bases at V and 2 bases at J, with 8 bases in the middle. Germline loops: CDR1 SGHRS, CDR2 YFSETQ. This CDR3 comprises 13 residues. This clonotype has more than one count but fewer than ten. Its antigen is as yet unknown. What was sequenced was PBMCs or a T cell subset sorted from them (not recorded which). The chain has TRBV5-1 and TRBJ2-7; D not certain. The clonotype was recovered from a man between 18 and 35 years old who had mild COVID-19 (a few samples of this study predate the infection). Cell type and time point are not known. CDR3: CASSFNPTYEQYF. The DNA of the CDR3 is TGCGCCAGCAGCTTTAATCCTACCTACGAGCAGTACTTC.